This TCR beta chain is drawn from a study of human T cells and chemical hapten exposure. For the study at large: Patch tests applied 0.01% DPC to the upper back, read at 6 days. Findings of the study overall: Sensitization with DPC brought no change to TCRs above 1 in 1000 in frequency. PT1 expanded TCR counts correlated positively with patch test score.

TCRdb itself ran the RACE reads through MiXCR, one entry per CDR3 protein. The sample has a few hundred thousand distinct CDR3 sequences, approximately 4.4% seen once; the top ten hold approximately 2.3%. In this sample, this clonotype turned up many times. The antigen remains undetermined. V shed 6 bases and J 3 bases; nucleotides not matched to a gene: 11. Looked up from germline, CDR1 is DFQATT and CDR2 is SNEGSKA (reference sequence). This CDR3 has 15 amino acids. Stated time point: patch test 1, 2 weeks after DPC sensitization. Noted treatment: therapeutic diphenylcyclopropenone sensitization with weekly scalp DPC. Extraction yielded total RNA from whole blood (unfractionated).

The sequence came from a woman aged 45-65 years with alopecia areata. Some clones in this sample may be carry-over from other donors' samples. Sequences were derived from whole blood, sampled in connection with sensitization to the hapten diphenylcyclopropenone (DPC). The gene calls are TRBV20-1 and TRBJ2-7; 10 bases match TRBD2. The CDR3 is CSAFSLAGDSYEQYF. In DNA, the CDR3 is TGCAGTGCCTTTAGTCTAGCGGGGGATAGCTACGAGCAGTACTTC.